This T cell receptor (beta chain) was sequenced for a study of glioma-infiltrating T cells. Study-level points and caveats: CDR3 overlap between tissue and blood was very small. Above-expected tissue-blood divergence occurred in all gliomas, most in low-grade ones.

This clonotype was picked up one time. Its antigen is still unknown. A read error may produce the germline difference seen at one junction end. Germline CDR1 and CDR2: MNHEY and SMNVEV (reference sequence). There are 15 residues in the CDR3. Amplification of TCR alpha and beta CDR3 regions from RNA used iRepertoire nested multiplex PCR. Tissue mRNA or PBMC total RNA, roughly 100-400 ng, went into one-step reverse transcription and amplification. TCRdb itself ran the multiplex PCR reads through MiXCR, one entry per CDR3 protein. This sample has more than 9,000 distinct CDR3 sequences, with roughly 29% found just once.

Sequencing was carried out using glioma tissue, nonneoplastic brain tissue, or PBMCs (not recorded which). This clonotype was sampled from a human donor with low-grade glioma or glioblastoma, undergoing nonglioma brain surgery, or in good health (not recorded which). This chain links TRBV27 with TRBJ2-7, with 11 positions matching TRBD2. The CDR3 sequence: CASSPTSGSYYGQYF. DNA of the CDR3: TGTGCCAGCAGTCCTACTAGCGGGAGCTACTACGGGCAGTACTTC.